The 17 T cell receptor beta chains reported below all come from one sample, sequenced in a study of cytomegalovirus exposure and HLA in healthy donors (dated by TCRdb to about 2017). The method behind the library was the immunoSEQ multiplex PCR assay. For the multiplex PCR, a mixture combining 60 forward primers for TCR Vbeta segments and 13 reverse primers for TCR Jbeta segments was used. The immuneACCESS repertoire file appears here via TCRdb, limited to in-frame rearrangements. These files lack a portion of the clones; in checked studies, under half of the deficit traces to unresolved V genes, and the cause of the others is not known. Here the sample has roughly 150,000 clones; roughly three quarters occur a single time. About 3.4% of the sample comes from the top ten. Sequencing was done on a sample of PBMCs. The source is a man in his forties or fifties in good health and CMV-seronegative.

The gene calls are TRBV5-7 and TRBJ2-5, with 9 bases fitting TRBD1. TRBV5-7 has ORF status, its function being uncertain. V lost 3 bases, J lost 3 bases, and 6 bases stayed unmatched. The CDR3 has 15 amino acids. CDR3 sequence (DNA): TGTGCCAGCAGCTCATGGACAGGGGCGAAAGAGACCCAGTACTTC. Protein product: CASSSWTGAKETQYF.

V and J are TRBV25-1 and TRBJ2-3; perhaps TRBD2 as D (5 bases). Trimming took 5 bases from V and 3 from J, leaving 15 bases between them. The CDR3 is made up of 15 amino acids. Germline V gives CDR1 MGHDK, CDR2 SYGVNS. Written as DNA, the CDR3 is TGTGCCAGCAGTAACTACGAGGGAGAGACAGATACGCAGTATTTT. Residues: CASSNYEGETDTQYF. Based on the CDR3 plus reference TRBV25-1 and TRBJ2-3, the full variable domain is EADIYQTPRYLVIGTGKKITLECSQTMGHDKMYWYQQDPGMELHLIHYSYGVNSTEKGDLSSESTVSRIRTEHFPLTLESARPSHTSQYLCASSNYEGETDTQYFGPGTRLTVL.

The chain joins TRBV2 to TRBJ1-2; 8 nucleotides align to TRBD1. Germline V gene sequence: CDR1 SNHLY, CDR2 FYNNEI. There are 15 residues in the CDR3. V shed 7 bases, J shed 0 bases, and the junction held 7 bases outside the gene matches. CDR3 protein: CASNRGTGANYGYTF. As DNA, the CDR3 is TGTGCCAGCAACAGAGGGACAGGTGCTAACTATGGCTACACCTTC.

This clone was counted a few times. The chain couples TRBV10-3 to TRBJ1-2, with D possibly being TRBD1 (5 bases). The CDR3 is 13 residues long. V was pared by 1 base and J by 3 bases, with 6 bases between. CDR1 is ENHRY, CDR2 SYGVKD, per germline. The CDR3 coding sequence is TGTGCCATCAGTGAGTTGACAGACTATGGCTACACCTTC. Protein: CAISELTDYGYTF.

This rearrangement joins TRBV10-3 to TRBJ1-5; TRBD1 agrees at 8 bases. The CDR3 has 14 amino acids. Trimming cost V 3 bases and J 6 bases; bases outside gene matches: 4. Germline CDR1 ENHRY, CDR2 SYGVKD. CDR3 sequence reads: CAISESGGGQPQHF. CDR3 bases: TGTGCCATCAGTGAATCAGGGGGCGGTCAGCCCCAGCATTTT.

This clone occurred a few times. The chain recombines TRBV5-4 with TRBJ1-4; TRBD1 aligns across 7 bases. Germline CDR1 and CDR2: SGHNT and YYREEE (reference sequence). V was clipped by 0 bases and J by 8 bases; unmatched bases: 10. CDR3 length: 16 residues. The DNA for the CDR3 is TGTGCCAGCAGCTTGGGGCGGACAGGCGGCTCCGAAAAACTGTTTTTT. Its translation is CASSLGRTGGSEKLFF. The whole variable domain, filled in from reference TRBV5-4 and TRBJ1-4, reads ETGVTQSPTHLIKTRGQQVTLRCSSQSGHNTVSWYQQALGQGPQFIFQYYREEENGRGNFPPRFSGLQFPNYSSELNVNALELDDSALYLCASSLGRTGGSEKLFFGSGTQLSVL.

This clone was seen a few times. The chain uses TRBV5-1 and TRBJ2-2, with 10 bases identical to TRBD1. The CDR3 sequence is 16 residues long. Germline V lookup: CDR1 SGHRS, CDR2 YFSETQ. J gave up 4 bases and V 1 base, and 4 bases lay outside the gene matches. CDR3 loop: CASSLWGQGSTGELFF. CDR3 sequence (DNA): TGCGCCAGCAGCTTGTGGGGACAGGGGAGCACCGGGGAGCTGTTTTTT.

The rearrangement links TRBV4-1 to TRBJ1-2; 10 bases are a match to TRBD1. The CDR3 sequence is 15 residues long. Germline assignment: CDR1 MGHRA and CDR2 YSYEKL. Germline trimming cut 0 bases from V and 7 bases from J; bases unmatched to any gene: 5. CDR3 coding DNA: TGCGCCAGCAGCCAAGATCAGGGGACAGGGGTTGGCTACACCTTC. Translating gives CASSQDQGTGVGYTF.

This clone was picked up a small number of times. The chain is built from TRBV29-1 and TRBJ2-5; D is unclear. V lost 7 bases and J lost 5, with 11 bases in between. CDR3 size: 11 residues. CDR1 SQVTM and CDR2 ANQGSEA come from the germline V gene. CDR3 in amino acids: CSAFEAETQYF. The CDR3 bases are TGCAGCGCCTTTGAGGCGGAGACCCAGTACTTC.

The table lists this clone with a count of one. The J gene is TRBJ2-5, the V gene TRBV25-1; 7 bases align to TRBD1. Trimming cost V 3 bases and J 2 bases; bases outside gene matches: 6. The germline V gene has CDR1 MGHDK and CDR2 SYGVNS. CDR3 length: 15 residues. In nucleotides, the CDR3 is TGTGCCAGCAGTGATTTGGGCAGGGGGCAAGAGACCCAGTACTTC. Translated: CASSDLGRGQETQYF.

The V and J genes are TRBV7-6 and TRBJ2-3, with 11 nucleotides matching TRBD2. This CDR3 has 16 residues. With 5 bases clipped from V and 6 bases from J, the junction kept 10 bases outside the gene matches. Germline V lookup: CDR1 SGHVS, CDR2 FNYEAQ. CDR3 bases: TGTGCCAGCAGCCCGGATAGCGGGGGGGCCGGGGATACGCAGTATTTT. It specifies CASSPDSGGAGDTQYF.

As DNA, the CDR3 is TGTGCCAGCAGCTTTCGACTAGCGAGTCCCGATACGCAGTATTTT. Residues: CASSFRLASPDTQYF. The chain is built from TRBV11-2 and TRBJ2-3, with 8 bases matching TRBD2. The CDR3 spans 15 residues. V trimming: 3 bases; J trimming: 6 bases; junction bases outside the gene matches: 8. The V gene's germline CDR1 is SGHAT and CDR2 FQNNGV.

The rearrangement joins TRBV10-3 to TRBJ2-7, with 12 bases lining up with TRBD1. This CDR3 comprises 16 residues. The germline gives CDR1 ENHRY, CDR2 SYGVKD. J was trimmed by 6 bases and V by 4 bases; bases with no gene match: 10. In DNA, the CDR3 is TGTGCCATCAGTGGAGATGCTGGGACAGGGGGCACCGAGCAGTACTTC. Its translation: CAISGDAGTGGTEQYF.

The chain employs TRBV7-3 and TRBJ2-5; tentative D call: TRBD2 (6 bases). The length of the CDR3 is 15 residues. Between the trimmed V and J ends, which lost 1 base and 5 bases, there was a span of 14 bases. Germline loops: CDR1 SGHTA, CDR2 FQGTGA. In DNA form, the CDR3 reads TGTGCCAGCAGCTTAATGGGGGGAACGATGGAGACCCAGTACTTC. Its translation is CASSLMGGTMETQYF.

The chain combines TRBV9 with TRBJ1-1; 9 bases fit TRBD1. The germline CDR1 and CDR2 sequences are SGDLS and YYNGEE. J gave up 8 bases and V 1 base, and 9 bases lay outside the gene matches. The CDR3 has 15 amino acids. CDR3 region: CASSVNQDRGGEAFF. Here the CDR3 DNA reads TGTGCCAGCAGCGTAAATCAGGACAGGGGCGGGGAAGCTTTCTTT.

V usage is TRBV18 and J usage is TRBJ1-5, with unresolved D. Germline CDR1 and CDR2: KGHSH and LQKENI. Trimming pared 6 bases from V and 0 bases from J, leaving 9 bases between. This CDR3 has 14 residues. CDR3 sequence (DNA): TGTGCCAGCTCGCCTCAGGATAGCAATCAGCCCCAGCATTTT. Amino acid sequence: CASSPQDSNQPQHF. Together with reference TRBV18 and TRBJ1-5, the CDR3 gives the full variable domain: NAGVMQNPRHLVRRRGQEARLRCSPMKGHSHVYWYRQLPEEGLKFMVYLQKENIIDESGMPKERFSAEFPKEGPSILRIQQVVRGDSAAYFCASSPQDSNQPQHFGDGTRLSIL.

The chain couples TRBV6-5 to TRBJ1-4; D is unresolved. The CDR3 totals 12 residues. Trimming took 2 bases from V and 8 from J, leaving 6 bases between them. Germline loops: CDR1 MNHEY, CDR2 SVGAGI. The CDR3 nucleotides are TGTGCCAGCAGTTACGAGGGAGAAAAACTGTTTTTT. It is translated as CASSYEGEKLFF.